This T cell receptor (beta chain) was documented in a study of post-analysis software for immune sequencing data. Study-wide background: The study covered relapsing-remitting, secondary progressive and progressive-relapsing courses of multiple sclerosis.

This clonotype appeared many times. Its cognate antigen is unknown. The CDR3 extends over 14 amino acids. The germline CDR1 and CDR2 sequences are SGHTA and FQGNSA. Trimming shortened V by 1 base and J by 0 bases, and 7 bases separated the two germline ends. The authors incorporated unique molecular identifiers into the TCR beta cDNA libraries. Each sample of roughly 0.9 to 11 million input T cells yielded about 500,000 cDNA molecules, so each molecule approximated one T cell. One entry per CDR3 protein, called by TCRdb with MiXCR from the PCR reads. The sample shows some 690,000 distinct CDR3 sequences, 30% of them seen only once. General study results and limits: Patients showed TRBV5-6, TRBV5-1 and TRBV20-1 among roughly five TRBV segments more frequent than in controls. F measure clustering grouped samples strongly by preparation batch. The normalized Chao1 diversity of multiple sclerosis patients was significantly lower than that of controls.

The genes are TRBV7-2 and TRBJ2-7; perhaps TRBD1 as D (6 bases). Source material: blood. This receptor was identified in a girl aged 10 to 17 with multiple sclerosis. CDR3 region: CASSLGGGSYEQYF. The CDR3 nucleotides read TGTGCCAGCAGCTTAGGAGGGGGCTCCTACGAGCAGTACTTC.